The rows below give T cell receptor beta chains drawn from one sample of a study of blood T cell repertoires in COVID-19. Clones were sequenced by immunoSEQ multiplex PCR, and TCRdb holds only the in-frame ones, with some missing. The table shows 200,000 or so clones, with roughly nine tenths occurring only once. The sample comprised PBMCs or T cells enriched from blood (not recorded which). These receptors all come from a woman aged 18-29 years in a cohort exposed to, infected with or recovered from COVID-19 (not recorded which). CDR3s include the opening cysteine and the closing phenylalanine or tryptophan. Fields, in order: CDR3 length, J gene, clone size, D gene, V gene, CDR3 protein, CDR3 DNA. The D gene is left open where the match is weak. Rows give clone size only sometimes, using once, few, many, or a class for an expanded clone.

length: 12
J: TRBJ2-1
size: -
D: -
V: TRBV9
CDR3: CASSVEAGEQFF
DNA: TGTGCCAGCAGCGTAGAGGCGGGAGAGCAGTTCTTC

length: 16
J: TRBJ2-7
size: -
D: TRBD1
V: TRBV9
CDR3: CASSVAGTASSYEQYF
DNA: TGTGCCAGCAGCGTAGCAGGGACAGCTTCCTCCTACGAGCAGTACTTC

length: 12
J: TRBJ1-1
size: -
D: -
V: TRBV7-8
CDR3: CASSLGTDEAFF
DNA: TGTGCCAGCAGCTTAGGAACAGATGAAGCTTTCTTT

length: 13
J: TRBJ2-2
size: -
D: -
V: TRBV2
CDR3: CASTSERTGELFF
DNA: TGTGCCAGCACTAGCGAGAGGACCGGGGAGCTGTTTTTT

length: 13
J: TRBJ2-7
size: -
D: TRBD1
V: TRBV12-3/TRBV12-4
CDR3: CASSSRDSGEQYF
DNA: TGTGCCAGCAGCTCCCGGGACAGCGGCGAGCAGTACTTC

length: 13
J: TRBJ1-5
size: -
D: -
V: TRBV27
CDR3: CASSLAGNQPQHF
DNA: TGTGCCAGCAGTTTAGCAGGGAATCAGCCCCAGCATTTT

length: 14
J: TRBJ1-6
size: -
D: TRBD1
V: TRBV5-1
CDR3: CASSSTGADSPLHF
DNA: TGCGCCAGCAGCAGTACAGGGGCCGATTCACCCCTCCACTTT

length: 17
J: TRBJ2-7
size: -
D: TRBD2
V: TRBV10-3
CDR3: CAISEPRGRTSTDEQYF
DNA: TGTGCCATCAGTGAACCCCGGGGACGGACTAGCACCGACGAGCAGTACTTC

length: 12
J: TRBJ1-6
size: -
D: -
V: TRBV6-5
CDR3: CASSYRSGALHF
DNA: TGTGCCAGCAGTTACCGGTCGGGAGCCCTCCACTTT

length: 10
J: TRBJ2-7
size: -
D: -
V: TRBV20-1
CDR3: CSVENYEQYF
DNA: TGCAGTGTAGAAAACTACGAGCAGTACTTC

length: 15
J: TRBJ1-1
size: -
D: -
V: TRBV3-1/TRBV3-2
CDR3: CASSPQAGSNTEAFF
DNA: TGTGCCAGCAGCCCGCAAGCGGGTTCGAACACTGAAGCTTTCTTT

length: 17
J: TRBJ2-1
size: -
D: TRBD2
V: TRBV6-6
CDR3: CASSLLAEGKAMDEQFF
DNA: TGTGCCAGCAGTCTACTAGCGGAGGGAAAAGCGATGGATGAGCAGTTCTTC

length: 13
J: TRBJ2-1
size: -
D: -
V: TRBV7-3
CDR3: CASSPNGRNEQFF
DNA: TGTGCCAGCAGCCCCAACGGCAGGAATGAGCAGTTCTTC

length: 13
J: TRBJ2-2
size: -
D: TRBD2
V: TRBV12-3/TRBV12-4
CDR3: CASSIGGAGELFF
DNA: TGTGCCAGCAGCATCGGGGGGGCCGGGGAGCTGTTTTTT

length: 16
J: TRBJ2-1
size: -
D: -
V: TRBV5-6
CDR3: CASWKAQRGSYNEQFF
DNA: TGTGCCAGCTGGAAGGCGCAGAGGGGGTCCTACAATGAGCAGTTCTTC

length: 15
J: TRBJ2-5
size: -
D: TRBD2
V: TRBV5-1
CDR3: CASSLALAGVETQYF
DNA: TGCGCCAGCAGCTTGGCTTTAGCGGGAGTAGAGACCCAGTACTTC

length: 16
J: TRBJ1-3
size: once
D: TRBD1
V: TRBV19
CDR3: CASSMPPTGDGNTIYF
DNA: TGTGCCAGTAGTATGCCCCCCACAGGGGACGGAAACACCATATATTTT

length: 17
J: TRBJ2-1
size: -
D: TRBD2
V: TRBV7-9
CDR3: CASSSRIGGSSYNEQFF
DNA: TGTGCCAGCAGCTCGCGGATTGGCGGGAGCTCCTACAATGAGCAGTTCTTC

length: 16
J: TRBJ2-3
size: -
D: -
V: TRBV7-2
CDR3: CASSLTGSPSTDTQYF
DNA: TGTGCCAGCAGCTTAACAGGGAGCCCTAGCACAGATACGCAGTATTTT

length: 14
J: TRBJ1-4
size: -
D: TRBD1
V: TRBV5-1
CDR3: CASSVTGVNEKLFF
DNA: TGCGCCAGCAGCGTTACAGGGGTTAATGAAAAACTGTTTTTT

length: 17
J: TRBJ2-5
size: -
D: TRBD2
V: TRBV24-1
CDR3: CATGEASGTKALETQYF
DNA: TGTGCCACCGGGGAGGCTAGCGGGACCAAGGCGTTAGAGACCCAGTACTTC

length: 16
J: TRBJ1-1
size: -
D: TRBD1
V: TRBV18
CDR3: CASSPRTGGVGTEAFF
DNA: TGTGCCAGCTCACCTCGGACAGGGGGCGTCGGCACTGAAGCTTTCTTT

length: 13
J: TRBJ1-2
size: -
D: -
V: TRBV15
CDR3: CATSRVAGYGYTF
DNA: TGTGCCACCAGCAGAGTGGCAGGATATGGCTACACCTTC

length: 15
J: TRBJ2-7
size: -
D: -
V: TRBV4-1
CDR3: CASSQDGQFTGEQYF
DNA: TGCGCCAGCAGCCAAGATGGACAGTTTACTGGCGAGCAGTACTTC

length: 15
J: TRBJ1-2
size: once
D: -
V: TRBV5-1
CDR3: CASSLGQIGDYGYTF
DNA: TGCGCCAGCAGCTTGGGGCAGATCGGGGACTATGGCTACACCTTC

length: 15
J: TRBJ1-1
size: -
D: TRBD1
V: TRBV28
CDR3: CASSAPTGGNTEAFF
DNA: TGTGCCAGCAGTGCACCGACAGGGGGGAACACTGAAGCTTTCTTT

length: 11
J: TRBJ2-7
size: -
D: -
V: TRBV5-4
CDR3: CASSLANEQYF
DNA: TGTGCCAGCAGCTTGGCTAACGAGCAGTACTTC

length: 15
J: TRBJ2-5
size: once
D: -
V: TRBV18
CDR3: CASSEGEWGQETQYF
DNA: TGTGCCAGCTCCGAGGGGGAATGGGGTCAAGAGACCCAGTACTTC

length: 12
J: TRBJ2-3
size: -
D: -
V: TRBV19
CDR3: CASRPGGDTQYF
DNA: TGTGCCAGTAGACCCGGCGGGGATACGCAGTATTTT

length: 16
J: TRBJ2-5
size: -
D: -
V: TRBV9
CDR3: CASSVGPTRGGETQYF
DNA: TGTGCCAGCAGCGTAGGCCCCACTAGGGGAGGAGAGACCCAGTACTTC

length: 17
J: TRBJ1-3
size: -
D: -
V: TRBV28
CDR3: CASNKPQGLSSGNTIYF
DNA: TGTGCCAGCAATAAACCACAGGGACTAAGCTCTGGAAACACCATATATTTT

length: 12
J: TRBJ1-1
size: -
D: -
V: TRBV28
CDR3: CASRTLFLFSFF
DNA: TGTGCCAGCAGAACTCTGTTTTTGTTTTCTTTCTTT

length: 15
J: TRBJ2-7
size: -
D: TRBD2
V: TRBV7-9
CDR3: CASSPPGSGENEQYF
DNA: TGTGCCAGCAGCCCCCCGGGGAGCGGGGAAAACGAGCAGTACTTC

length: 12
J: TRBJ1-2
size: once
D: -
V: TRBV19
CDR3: CGSRGSFYGYTF
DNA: TGTGGGAGCAGGGGTTCATTCTATGGCTACACCTTC

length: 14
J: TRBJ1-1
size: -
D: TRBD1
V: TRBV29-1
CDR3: CSASTGSENTEAFF
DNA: TGCAGCGCCTCGACAGGGTCGGAGAACACTGAAGCTTTCTTT

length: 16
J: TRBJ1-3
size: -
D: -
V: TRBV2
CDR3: CASRPGHRSSGNTIYF
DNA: TGTGCCAGCAGACCGGGACACCGGAGCTCTGGAAACACCATATATTTT

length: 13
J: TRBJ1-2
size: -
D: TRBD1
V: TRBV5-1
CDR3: CASSQTGGDGYTF
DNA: TGCGCCAGCAGCCAGACAGGGGGCGACGGCTACACCTTC

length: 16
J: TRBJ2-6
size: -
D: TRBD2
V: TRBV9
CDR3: CASSVGEGSGANVLTF
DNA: TGTGCCAGCAGCGTAGGGGAGGGATCGGGGGCCAACGTCCTGACTTTC

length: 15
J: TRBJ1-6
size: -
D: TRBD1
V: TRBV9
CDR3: CASSAYRGLDSPLHF
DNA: TGTGCCAGCAGCGCGTACAGGGGACTAGATTCACCCCTCCACTTT

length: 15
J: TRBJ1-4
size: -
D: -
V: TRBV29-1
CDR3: CSVRRSGGAGEKLFF
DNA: TGCAGCGTCCGAAGATCTGGAGGCGCGGGCGAAAAACTGTTTTTT

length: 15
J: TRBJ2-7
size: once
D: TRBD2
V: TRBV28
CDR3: CASKLFSGSRNEQYF
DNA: TGTGCCAGCAAGTTATTTAGCGGGAGTCGAAACGAGCAGTACTTC

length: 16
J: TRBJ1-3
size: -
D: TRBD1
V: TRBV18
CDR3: CASSPRTGLEGNTIYF
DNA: TGTGCCAGCTCACCACGGACAGGGCTAGAAGGAAACACCATATATTTT

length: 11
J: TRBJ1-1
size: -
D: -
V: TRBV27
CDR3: CATTSGSEAFF
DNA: TGTGCCACCACCTCAGGCTCTGAAGCTTTCTTT

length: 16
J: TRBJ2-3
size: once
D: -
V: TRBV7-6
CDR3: CASSLEGAFRTDTQYF
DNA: TGTGCCAGCAGCTTGGAGGGGGCTTTCAGGACAGATACGCAGTATTTT

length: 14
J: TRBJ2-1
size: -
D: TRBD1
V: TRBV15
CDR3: CATSSGQGLNEQFF
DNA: TGTGCCACCAGCAGTGGACAGGGCCTCAATGAGCAGTTCTTC

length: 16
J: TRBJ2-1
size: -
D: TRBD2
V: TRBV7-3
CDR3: CASSLSGGLEGSEQFF
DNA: TGTGCCAGCAGCTTATCCGGCGGACTAGAGGGGTCTGAGCAGTTCTTC

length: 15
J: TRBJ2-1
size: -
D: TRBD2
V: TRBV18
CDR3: CASSPREVSYNEQFF
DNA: TGTGCCAGCTCACCTCGGGAGGTCTCCTACAATGAGCAGTTCTTC

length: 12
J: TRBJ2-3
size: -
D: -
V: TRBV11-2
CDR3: CASSPPSGTQYF
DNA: TGTGCCAGCAGCCCCCCGAGTGGTACGCAGTATTTT

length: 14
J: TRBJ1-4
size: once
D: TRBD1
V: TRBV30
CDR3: CAWSAGTGSEKLFF
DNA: TGTGCCTGGAGCGCCGGGACAGGAAGCGAAAAACTGTTTTTT

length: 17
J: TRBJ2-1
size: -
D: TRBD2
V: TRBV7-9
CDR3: CASSLVWGGLAWNEQFF
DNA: TGTGCCAGCAGCTTAGTTTGGGGAGGACTAGCGTGGAATGAGCAGTTCTTC

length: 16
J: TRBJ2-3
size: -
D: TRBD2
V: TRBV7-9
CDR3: CASSLRLAGGVDTQYF
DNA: TGTGCCAGCAGCCTCAGACTAGCGGGAGGGGTAGATACGCAGTATTTT

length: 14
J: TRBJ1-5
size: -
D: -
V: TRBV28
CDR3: CASSLGQGNQPQHF
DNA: TGTGCCAGCAGTTTGGGGCAGGGCAATCAGCCCCAGCATTTT

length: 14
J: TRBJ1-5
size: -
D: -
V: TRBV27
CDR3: CASSLSAKEEPQHF
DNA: TGTGCCAGCAGTTTATCGGCGAAAGAGGAGCCCCAGCATTTT

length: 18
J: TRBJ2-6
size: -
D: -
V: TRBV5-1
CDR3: CASSLAAGAPSGANVLTF
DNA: TGCGCCAGCAGCTTGGCGGCGGGGGCTCCCTCTGGGGCCAACGTCCTGACTTTC

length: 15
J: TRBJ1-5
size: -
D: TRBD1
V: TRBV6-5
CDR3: CASRVTGYSNQPQHF
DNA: TGTGCCAGCCGGGTGACAGGGTATAGCAATCAGCCCCAGCATTTT

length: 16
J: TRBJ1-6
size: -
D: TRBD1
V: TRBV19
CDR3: CASAPGQGRSNSPLHF
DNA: TGTGCCAGTGCGCCGGGACAGGGGAGGTCAAATTCACCCCTCCACTTT

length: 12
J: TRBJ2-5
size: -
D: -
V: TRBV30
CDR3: CAWGGLQETQYF
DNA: TGTGCCTGGGGGGGGCTTCAAGAGACCCAGTACTTC